This entry is about one TCR beta chain. This entry belongs to a study of blood T cell repertoires in COVID-19. Sequencing was performed with immunoSEQ multiplex PCR; in TCRdb, only in-frame clones are kept and a portion is missing. The repertoire has 150,000 to 200,000 clones, approximately 91% of them found once; the top ten carry 2% to 3%. V shed 3 bases, J shed 3 bases, and the junction held 0 bases outside the gene matches. The V gene's germline CDR1 is SNHLY and CDR2 FYNNEI. The CDR3 is 15 residues long. This TCR came from a man aged 18 to 30 with acute or convalescent COVID-19. This chain links TRBV2 with TRBJ2-3, with 13 bases matching TRBD2. Material for sequencing was peripheral blood. CDR3 coding DNA: TGTGCCAGCAGTGAGGGACTAGCGGGAACAGATACGCAGTATTTT. Its translation is CASSEGLAGTDTQYF.